This T cell receptor beta chain was identified during a study of T cells expressing NK-cell markers. TCRdb reprocessed the 5' RACE reads and reports one entry per CDR3 protein, with no DNA. The record lists about 550,000 distinct CDR3 sequences, of which the ten most abundant hold around 4%. Germline-derived CDR1 and CDR2 are SGHRS and YFSETQ. The CDR3 totals 14 residues. The sequencing sample was made of blood T cells: a sorted CD56 or NKG2C T cell subset, CD4+ or CD8+ T cells, or bulk PBMC T cells (not recorded which). The chain joins TRBV5-1 to TRBJ2-5; TCRdb's assignment of TRBD1 cannot be checked, as there is no DNA. This receptor was identified in a man aged 18 to 29 in good health. CDR3 amino acids: CASRGTAYKETQYF.